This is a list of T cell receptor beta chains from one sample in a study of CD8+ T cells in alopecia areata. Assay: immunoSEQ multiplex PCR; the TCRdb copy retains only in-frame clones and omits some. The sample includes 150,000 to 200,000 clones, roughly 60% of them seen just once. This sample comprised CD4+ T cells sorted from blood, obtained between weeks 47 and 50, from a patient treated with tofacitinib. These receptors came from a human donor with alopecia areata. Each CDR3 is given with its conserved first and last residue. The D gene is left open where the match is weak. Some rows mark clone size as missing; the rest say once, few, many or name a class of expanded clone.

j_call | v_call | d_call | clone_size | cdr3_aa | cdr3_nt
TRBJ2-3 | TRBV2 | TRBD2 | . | CATLLAGGTDTQYF | TGTGCCACCCTACTAGCGGGGGGCACAGATACGCAGTATTTT
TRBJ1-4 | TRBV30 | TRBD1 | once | CAWRGRTGGVEKLFF | TGTGCCTGGAGAGGGAGGACAGGGGGCGTTGAAAAACTGTTTTTT
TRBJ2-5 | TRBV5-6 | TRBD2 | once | CASSSGLAVETQYF | TGTGCCAGCAGCTCTGGACTAGCTGTGGAGACCCAGTACTTC
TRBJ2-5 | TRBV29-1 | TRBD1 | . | CSASRTGGVETQYF | TGCAGCGCCTCCCGGACAGGGGGCGTGGAGACCCAGTACTTC
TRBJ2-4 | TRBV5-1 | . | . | CASSLDTVGTKNIQYF | TGCGCCAGCAGCTTGGATACTGTGGGGACCAAAAACATTCAGTACTTC
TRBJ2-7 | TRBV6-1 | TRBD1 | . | CASSAIQGNGEQYF | TGTGCCAGCAGTGCAATACAGGGGAATGGCGAGCAGTACTTC
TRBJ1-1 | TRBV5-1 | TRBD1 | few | CASSYETGSNTEAFF | TGCGCCAGCAGCTACGAGACAGGGTCAAACACTGAAGCTTTCTTT
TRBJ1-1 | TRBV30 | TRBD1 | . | CAWTPMTGLNTEAFF | TGTGCCTGGACCCCGATGACAGGGCTGAACACTGAAGCTTTCTTT
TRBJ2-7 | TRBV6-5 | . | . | CASNPRDKSYEQYF | TGTGCCAGCAACCCGCGGGACAAGTCCTACGAGCAGTACTTC
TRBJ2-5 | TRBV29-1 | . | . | CSVTNRARGETQYF | TGCAGCGTTACAAACAGGGCCAGGGGAGAGACCCAGTACTTC
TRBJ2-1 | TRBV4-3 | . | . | CASSQLTGPDNEQFF | TGCGCCAGCAGCCAATTAACAGGGCCGGACAATGAGCAGTTCTTC
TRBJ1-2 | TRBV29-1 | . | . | CSAEGDGYTF | TGCAGCGCCGAAGGGGATGGCTACACCTTC
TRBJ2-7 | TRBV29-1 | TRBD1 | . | CSVVRQGAQLEQYF | TGCAGCGTTGTGCGGCAGGGGGCCCAACTTGAGCAGTACTTC
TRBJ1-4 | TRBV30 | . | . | CAWSAGHSTNEKLFF | TGTGCCTGGAGTGCGGGACACTCAACTAATGAAAAACTGTTTTTT
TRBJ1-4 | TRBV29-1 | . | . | CSVGRDGGEKLFF | TGCAGCGTTGGGCGAGACGGAGGTGAAAAACTGTTTTTT
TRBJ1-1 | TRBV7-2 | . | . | CASSREPNTEAFF | TGTGCCAGCAGCCGGGAGCCGAACACTGAAGCTTTCTTT
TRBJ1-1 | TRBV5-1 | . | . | CASSSFPGRSNTEAFF | TGCGCCAGCAGCTCATTTCCGGGCAGGTCGAACACTGAAGCTTTCTTT
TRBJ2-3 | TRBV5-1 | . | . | CASSLAGRGGPDTQYF | TGCGCCAGCAGCTTGGCCGGTAGGGGGGGCCCAGATACGCAGTATTTT
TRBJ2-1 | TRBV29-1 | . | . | CSVESSGQILHNEQFF | TGCAGCGTTGAAAGTAGCGGCCAAATCTTACACAATGAGCAGTTCTTC
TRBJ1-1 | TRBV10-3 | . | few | CAIRSVLQNTEAFF | TGTGCCATCAGATCGGTCCTCCAGAACACTGAAGCTTTCTTT
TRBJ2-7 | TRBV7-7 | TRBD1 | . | CASSLDRGNEQYF | TGTGCCAGCAGCTTGGACAGGGGCAACGAGCAGTACTTC
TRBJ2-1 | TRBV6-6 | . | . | CASSYSSGNEQFF | TGTGCCAGCAGTTACTCATCCGGGAATGAGCAGTTCTTC
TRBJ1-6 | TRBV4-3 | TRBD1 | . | CASRGTGGSPLHF | TGCGCCAGCCGGGGGACAGGAGGTTCACCCCTCCACTTT
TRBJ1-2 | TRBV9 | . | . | CASSVGTENYGYTF | TGTGCCAGCAGCGTAGGGACAGAGAACTATGGCTACACCTTC
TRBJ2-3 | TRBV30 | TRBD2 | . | CAWREGLADTDTQYF | TGTGCCTGGAGGGAGGGACTAGCGGACACAGATACGCAGTATTTT
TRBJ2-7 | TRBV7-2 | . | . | CASSFLASHEQYF | TGTGCCAGCAGCTTCCTAGCATCGCACGAGCAGTACTTC
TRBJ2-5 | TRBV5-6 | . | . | CASSLRTSWHQETQYF | TGTGCCAGCAGCTTGAGGACCTCGTGGCACCAAGAGACCCAGTACTTC
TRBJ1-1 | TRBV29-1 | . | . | CSVAWGRTEAFF | TGCAGCGTGGCATGGGGACGGACTGAAGCTTTCTTT
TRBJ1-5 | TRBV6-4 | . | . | CASSPASNQPQHF | TGTGCCAGCAGTCCAGCTAGCAATCAGCCCCAGCATTTT
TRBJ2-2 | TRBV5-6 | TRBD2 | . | CASSTRLAVSTTGELFF | TGTGCCAGCAGCACCAGACTAGCAGTCAGCACTACCGGGGAGCTGTTTTTT
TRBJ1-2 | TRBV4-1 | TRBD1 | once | CASSLQLDRSLYGYTF | TGCGCCAGCAGCCTACAATTGGACAGGAGCCTCTATGGCTACACCTTC
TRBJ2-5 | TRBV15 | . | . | CATSSHREETQYF | TGTGCCACCAGCAGTCACAGGGAAGAGACCCAGTACTTC
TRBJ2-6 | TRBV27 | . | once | CASSFLGVSGANVLTF | TGTGCCAGCAGTTTCTTAGGGGTCTCTGGGGCCAACGTCCTGACTTTC
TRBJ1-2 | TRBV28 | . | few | CASSVQAHYGYTF | TGTGCCAGCAGTGTACAGGCTCACTATGGCTACACCTTC
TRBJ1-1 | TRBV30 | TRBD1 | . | CAWSRQGLTEAFF | TGTGCCTGGAGTCGACAGGGATTGACTGAAGCTTTCTTT
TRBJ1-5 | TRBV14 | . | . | CASSPGLGQPQHF | TGTGCCAGCAGCCCAGGGCTGGGTCAGCCCCAGCATTTT
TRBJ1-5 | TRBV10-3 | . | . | CAISDGRDQPQHF | TGTGCCATCAGTGATGGAAGGGATCAGCCCCAGCATTTT